This T cell receptor beta chain came from a study of OX40 agonist ivuxolimab in advanced cancers. Repertoires were generated with immunoSEQ multiplex PCR, while TCRdb's copy carries only in-frame clones and drops some. The profile covers nearly 50,000 clones, with roughly 90% appearing a single time and around 50% taken by the ten largest. Germline V lookup: CDR1 MDHEN, CDR2 SYDVKM. Trimming left V 3 bases short and J 0 bases short, with 8 bases between. This CDR3 spans 14 amino acids. The sequencing used CD4+ or CD8+ T cells sorted from blood, collected in a trial of the OX40 agonist ivuxolimab. The receptor's source is an adult with an advanced solid tumor such as melanoma, head and neck, liver or kidney cancer. The rearrangement joins TRBV28 to TRBJ1-1, with D possibly TRBD1 on 5 matching bases. CDR3 region: CASSFRGLNTEAFF. The CDR3 DNA follows: TGTGCCAGCAGTTTTCGGGGACTGAACACTGAAGCTTTCTTT.